The 9 T cell receptor beta chains reported below all come from one sample, sequenced in a study of blood T cells in healthy people across ages. It was with a sample-barcoded 5' primer and a J-beta primer mix that a second PCR of roughly 7 to 11 cycles was run. Each CDR3 protein gets one entry after TCRdb re-called the 5' RACE reads with MiXCR. The table includes 650,000 to 1,000,000 distinct CDR3 sequences, around 34% detected once. The sample taken for sequencing was blood. These receptors were collected from a man aged 18 to 30 in good health.

This sequence joins TRBV7-9 and TRBJ2-5, with D perhaps TRBD2 (5 bases). CDR3 length equals 17 residues. The germline V gene has CDR1 SEHNR and CDR2 FQNEAQ (reference sequence). V lost 4 bases and J 4 bases, leaving 22 bases between the germline ends. The CDR3 protein is CASSSRDSLRGGETQYF. CDR3 in DNA: TGTGCCAGCAGCTCCCGTGATAGTCTAAGAGGAGGAGAGACCCAGTACTTC.

This clonotype was found a few times. The rearrangement joins TRBV4-1 to TRBJ2-1; possibly TRBD1 for D (6 bases). V dropped 4 bases and J dropped 6 bases, with 19 bases sitting between them. From germline, CDR1 is MGHRA and CDR2 YSYEKL. CDR3 length: 16 residues. CDR3: CASSLLGQGRFNEQFF. The CDR3 nucleotides read TGCGCCAGCAGCCTCCTGGGCCAGGGGCGATTCAATGAGCAGTTCTTC.

Regarding this clonotype: The germline gene is not matched at one end of the junction; a read error may be the cause. The rearrangement links TRBV7-2 to TRBJ2-1, with D possibly being TRBD1 or TRBD2 (5 bases each). In germline, CDR1 is SGHTA, CDR2 FQGNSA. The CDR3 spans 17 residues. Here the CDR3 reads CAGSSGPKGSSYNEQFF. The CDR3, as DNA: TGTGCCGGCAGCTCGGGACCCAAAGGAAGCTCCTACAATGAGCAGTTCTTC.

CDR3 DNA: TGCAGTGCTCACCCGACAGGGTTTAATTCACCCCTCCACTTT. The encoded protein is CSAHPTGFNSPLHF. This chain joins TRBV20-1 and TRBJ1-6; 7 bases are a match to TRBD1. V shed 5 bases and J 6 bases; nucleotides not matched to a gene: 7. Germline CDR1 and CDR2: DFQATT and SNEGSKA (reference sequence). CDR3 size: 14 residues.

This clonotype appeared a few times. CDR3 loop: CASSVWDSRNYNEQFF. Written as DNA, the CDR3 is TGTGCCAGCAGTGTATGGGACAGCCGAAACTACAATGAGCAGTTCTTC. The chain recombines TRBV25-1 with TRBJ2-1, with TRBD1 matching 7 bases. Germline CDR1 reads MGHDK; CDR2 reads SYGVNS. V was pared by 4 bases and J by 3 bases, with 9 bases of the junction left unmatched. CDR3 length equals 16 residues.

The chain recombines TRBV20-1 with TRBJ1-2, with D possibly being TRBD1 (5 bases). Trimming left V 7 bases short and J 0 bases short, with 21 bases between. This CDR3 is 16 amino acids long. Germline V gene data show CDR1 as DFQATT and CDR2 as SNEGSKA (reference sequence). Here the CDR3 reads CSVSRGTSSANYGYTF. DNA for the CDR3: TGCAGTGTTAGCCGGGGGACTTCATCGGCTAACTATGGCTACACCTTC.

V gene TRBV20-1 combines with J gene TRBJ1-2; D not certain. Germline V gives CDR1 DFQATT, CDR2 SNEGSKA (reference sequence). Trimming pared 5 bases from V and 5 bases from J, leaving 12 bases between. The CDR3 loop spans 12 amino acids. CDR3 DNA: TGCAGTGCTCCGGCAGGACTTTATGGCTACACCTTC. It translates to CSAPAGLYGYTF.

CDR3 in amino acids: CASSQINPGQIKFTGELFF. The CDR3 DNA follows: TGTGCCAGCAGCCAAATCAACCCGGGACAGATTAAATTCACCGGGGAGCTGTTTTTT. V is TRBV9 and J is TRBJ2-2, with TRBD1 matching over 7 bases. Germline CDR1 is SGDLS and CDR2 is YYNGEE. With V trimmed by 4 bases and J by 4 bases, 19 bases remained unmatched. The CDR3 runs to 19 residues.

The chain combines TRBV30 with TRBJ2-1; D uncertain. Germline-derived CDR1 and CDR2 are GTSNPN and SVGIG (reference sequence). V lost 0 bases and J lost 8, with 8 bases in between. CDR3 length: 12 amino acids. The CDR3 here is CAWSVSSHEQFF. The CDR3, as DNA: TGTGCCTGGAGTGTTAGTTCCCATGAGCAGTTCTTC.